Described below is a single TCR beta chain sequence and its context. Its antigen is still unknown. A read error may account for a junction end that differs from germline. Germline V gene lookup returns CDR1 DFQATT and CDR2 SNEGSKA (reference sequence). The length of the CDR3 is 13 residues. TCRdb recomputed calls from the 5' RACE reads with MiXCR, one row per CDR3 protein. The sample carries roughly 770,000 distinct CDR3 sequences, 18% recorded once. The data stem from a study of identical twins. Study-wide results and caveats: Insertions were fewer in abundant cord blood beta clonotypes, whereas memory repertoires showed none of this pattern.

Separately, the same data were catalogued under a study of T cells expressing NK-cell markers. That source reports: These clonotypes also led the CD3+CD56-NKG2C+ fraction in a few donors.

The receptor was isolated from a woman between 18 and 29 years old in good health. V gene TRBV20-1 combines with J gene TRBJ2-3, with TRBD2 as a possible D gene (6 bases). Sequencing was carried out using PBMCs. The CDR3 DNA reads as TGCAGTCCTAGGAGGGCCGGTACAGATACGCAGTATTTT. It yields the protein CSPRRAGTDTQYF.